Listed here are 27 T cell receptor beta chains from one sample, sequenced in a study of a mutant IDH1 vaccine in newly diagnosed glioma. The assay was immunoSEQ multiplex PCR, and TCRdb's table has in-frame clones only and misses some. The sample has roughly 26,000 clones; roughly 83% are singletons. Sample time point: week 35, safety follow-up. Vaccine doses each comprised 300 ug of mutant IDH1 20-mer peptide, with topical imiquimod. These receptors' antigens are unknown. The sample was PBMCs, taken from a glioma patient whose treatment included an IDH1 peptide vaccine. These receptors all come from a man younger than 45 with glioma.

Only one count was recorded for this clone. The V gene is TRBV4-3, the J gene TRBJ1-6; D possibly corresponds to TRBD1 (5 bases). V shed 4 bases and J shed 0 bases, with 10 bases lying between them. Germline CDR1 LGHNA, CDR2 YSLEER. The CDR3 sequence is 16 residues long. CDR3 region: CASSRRQSSYNSPLHF. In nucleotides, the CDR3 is TGCGCCAGCAGCCGGAGACAGAGCTCCTATAATTCACCCCTCCACTTT.

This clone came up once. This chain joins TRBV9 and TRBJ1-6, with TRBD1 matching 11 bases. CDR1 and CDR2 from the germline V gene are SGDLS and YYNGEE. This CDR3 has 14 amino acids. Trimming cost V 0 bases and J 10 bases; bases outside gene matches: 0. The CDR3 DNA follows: TGTGCCAGCAGCGTAGGGACAGGGGGCTCACCCCTCCACTTT. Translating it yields CASSVGTGGSPLHF.

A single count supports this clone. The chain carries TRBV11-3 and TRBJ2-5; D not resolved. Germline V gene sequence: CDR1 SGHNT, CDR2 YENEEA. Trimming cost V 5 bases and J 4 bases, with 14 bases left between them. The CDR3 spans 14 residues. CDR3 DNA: TGTGCCAGCAGCCCTCCACAAGGCGGAGAGACCCAGTACTTC. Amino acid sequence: CASSPPQGGETQYF. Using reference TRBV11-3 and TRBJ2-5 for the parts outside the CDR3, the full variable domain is EAGVVQSPRYKIIEKKQPVAFWCNPISGHNTLYWYLQNLGQGPELLIRYENEEAVDDSQLPKDRFSAERLKGVDSTLKIQPAELGDSAVYLCASSPPQGGETQYFGPGTRLLVL.

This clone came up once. The chain's CDR3 is CASSQETPPLLAGGSTDTQYF. The CDR3 bases are TGCGCCAGCAGCCAAGAGACCCCCCCGCTTCTAGCGGGGGGAAGCACAGATACGCAGTATTTT. This chain links TRBV4-3 with TRBJ2-3; 11 positions agree with TRBD2. The CDR3 consists of 21 residues. Trimming at V came to 0 bases and at J to 0 bases, leaving 14 bases not matched to a gene. CDR1 is LGHNA and CDR2 is YSLEER in the germline V gene.

CDR3 residues: CASSRDNYGYTF. CDR3 coding DNA: TGCGCCAGCAGCCGGGACAACTATGGCTACACCTTC. J is TRBJ1-2 and V is TRBV5-1; possible D gene TRBD1, 5 bases. Germline CDR1 is SGHRS and CDR2 is YFSETQ. V gave up 4 bases and J gave up 2 bases, with 6 bases separating them. This CDR3 comprises 12 residues.

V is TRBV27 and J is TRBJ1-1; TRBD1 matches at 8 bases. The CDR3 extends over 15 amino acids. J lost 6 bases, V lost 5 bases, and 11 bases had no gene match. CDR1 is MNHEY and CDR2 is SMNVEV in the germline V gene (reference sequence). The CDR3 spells CASSRTPQGGSEAFF. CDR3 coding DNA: TGTGCCAGCAGTCGGACGCCACAGGGGGGGTCTGAAGCTTTCTTT.

CDR3 DNA: TGTGCCCCTCTAGGACAGGGCGGCGGGGAGCAGTACTTC. It codes for CAPLGQGGGEQYF. The chain employs TRBV10-3 and TRBJ2-7, with 8 bases matching TRBD1. Germline CDR1 is ENHRY and CDR2 is SYGVKD. CDR3 length: 13 amino acids. J gave up 7 bases and V 11 bases, and 13 bases lay outside the gene matches.

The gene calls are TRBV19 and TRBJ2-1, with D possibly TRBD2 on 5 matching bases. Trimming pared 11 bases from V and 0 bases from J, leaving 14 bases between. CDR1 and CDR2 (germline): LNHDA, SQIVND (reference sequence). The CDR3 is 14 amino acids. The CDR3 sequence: CASNIGDSYNEQFF. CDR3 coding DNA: TGTGCCTCGAATATCGGGGACTCCTACAATGAGCAGTTCTTC.

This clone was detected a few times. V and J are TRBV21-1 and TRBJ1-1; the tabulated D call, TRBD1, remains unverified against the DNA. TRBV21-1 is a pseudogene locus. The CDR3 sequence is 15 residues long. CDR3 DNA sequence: TGTGCCAGCAGTAAAGGCAGGCCTTTGAACACTGAAGCTTTCTTT. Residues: CASSKGRPLNTEAFF.

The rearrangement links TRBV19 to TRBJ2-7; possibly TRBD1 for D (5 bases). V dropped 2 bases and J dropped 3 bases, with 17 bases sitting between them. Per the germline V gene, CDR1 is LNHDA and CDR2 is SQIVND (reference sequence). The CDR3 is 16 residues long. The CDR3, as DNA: TGTGCCAGTAGTATATCCCTCGCAGGGTCGGGCTACGAGCAGTACTTC. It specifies CASSISLAGSGYEQYF.

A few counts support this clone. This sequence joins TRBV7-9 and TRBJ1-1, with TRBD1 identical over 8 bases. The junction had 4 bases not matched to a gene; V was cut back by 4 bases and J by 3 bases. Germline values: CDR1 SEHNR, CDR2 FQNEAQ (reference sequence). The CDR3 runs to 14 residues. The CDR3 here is CASSSRGRDTEAFF. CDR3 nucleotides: TGTGCCAGCAGCTCCAGGGGGCGAGACACTGAAGCTTTCTTT.

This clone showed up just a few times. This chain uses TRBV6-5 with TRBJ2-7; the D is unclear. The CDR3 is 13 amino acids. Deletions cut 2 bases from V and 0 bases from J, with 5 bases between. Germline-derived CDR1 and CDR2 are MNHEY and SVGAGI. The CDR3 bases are TGTGCCAGCAGTTACGCAGGCTCCTACGAGCAGTACTTC. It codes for CASSYAGSYEQYF.

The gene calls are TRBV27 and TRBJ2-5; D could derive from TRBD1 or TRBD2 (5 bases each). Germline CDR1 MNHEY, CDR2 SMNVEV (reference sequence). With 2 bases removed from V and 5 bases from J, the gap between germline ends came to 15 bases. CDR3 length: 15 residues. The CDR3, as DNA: TGTGCCAGCAGTTTACGGCAGGGAGAGTACGAGACCCAGTACTTC. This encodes CASSLRQGEYETQYF.

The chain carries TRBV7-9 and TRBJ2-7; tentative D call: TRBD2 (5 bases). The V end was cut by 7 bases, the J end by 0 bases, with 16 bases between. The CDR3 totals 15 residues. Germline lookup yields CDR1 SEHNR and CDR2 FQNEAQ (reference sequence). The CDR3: CASTTGTTSSYEQYF. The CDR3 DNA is TGTGCCAGCACCACGGGAACTACCTCCTCCTACGAGCAGTACTTC.

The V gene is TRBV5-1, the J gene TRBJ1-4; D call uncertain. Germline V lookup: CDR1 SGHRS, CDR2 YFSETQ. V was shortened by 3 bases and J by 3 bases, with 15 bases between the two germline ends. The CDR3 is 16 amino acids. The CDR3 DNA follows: TGCGCCAGCAGCTCTTACTTGGGCCCCCCTAATGAAAAACTGTTTTTT. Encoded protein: CASSSYLGPPNEKLFF.

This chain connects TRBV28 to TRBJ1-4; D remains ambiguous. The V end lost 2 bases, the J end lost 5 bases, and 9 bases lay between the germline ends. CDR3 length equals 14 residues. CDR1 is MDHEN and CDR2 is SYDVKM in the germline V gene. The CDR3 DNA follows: TGTGCCAGCAGTTTAAAGGGTATGAATGAAAAACTGTTTTTT. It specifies CASSLKGMNEKLFF.

DNA for the CDR3: TGTGCCACTGGTAGAACGGCGGGCTCCTACGAGCAGTACTTC. The encoded protein is CATGRTAGSYEQYF. The gene calls are TRBV15 and TRBJ2-7, with D possibly being TRBD2 (5 bases). Trimming took 9 bases from V and 0 from J, leaving 15 bases between them. Germline V CDR1 and CDR2: LNHNV, YYDKDF (reference sequence). This CDR3 spans 14 amino acids.

The CDR3 DNA is TGTGCCAGCAGCGGACAGGGAATTTTCGAAAAACTGTTTTTT. Its translation is CASSGQGIFEKLFF. The V and J genes are TRBV28 and TRBJ1-4; 8 bases agree with TRBD1. V shed 6 bases, J shed 8 bases, and the junction held 8 bases outside the gene matches. Germline loops: CDR1 MDHEN, CDR2 SYDVKM. The CDR3 is made up of 14 amino acids.

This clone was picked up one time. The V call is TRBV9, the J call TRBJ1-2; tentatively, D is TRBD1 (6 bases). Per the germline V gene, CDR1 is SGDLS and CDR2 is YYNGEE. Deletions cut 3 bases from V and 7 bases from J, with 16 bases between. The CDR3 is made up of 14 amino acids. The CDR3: CASSATGSAVGYTF. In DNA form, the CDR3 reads TGTGCCAGCAGCGCTACAGGGTCAGCGGTTGGCTACACCTTC. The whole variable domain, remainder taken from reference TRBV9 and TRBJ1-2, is DSGVTQTPKHLITATGQRVTLRCSPRSGDLSVYWYQQSLDQGLQFLIQYYNGEERAKGNILERFSAQQFPDLHSELNLSSLELGDSALYFCASSATGSAVGYTFGSGTRLTVV.

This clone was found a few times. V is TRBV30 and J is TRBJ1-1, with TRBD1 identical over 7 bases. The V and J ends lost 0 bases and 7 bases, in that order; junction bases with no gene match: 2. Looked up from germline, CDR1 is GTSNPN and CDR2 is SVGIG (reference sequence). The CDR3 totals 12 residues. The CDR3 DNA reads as TGTGCCTGGAGTGTAGGGGGCTATGAAGCTTTCTTT. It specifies CAWSVGGYEAFF.

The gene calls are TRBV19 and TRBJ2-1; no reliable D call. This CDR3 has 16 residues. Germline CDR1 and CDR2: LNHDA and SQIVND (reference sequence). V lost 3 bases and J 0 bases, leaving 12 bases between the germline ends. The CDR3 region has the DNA TGTGCCAGTAGTATCCCCTTCAAGCCCTCCTACAATGAGCAGTTCTTC. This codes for CASSIPFKPSYNEQFF.

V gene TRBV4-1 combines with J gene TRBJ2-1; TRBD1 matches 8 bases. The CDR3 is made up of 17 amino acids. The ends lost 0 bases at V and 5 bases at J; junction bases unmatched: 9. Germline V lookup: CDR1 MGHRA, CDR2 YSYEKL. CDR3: CASSQDFNRGEHNEQFF. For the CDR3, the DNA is TGCGCCAGCAGCCAAGATTTTAACAGGGGGGAACACAATGAGCAGTTCTTC.

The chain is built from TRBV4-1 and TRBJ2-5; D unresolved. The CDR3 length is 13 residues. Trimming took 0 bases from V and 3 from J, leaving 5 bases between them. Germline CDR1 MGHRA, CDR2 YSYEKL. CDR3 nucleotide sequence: TGCGCCAGCAGCCAAGATATGGAAGAGACCCAGTACTTC. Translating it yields CASSQDMEETQYF.

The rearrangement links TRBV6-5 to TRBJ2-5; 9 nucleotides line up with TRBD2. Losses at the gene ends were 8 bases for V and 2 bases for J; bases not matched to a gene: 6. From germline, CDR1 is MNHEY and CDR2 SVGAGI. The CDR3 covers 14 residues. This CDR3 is CASRTSVGQETQYF. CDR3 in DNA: TGTGCCAGCCGGACTAGCGTGGGGCAAGAGACCCAGTACTTC.

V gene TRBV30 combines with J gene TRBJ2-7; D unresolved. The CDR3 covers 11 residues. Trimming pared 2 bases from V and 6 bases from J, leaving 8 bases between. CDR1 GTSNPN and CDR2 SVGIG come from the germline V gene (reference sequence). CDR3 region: CAWSTPTEQYF. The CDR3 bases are TGTGCCTGGAGTACCCCCACCGAGCAGTACTTC.

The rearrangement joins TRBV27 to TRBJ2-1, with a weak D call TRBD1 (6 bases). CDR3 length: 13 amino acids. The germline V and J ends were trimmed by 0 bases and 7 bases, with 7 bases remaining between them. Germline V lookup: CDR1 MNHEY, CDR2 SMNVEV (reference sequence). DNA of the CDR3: TGTGCCAGCAGTTTATCCAGGGGAAATGAGCAGTTCTTC. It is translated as CASSLSRGNEQFF.

CDR3 coding DNA: TGTGCCAGATTAATGGGCCCCCATGTGCGGCCCCAGCATTTT. It yields the protein CARLMGPHVRPQHF. This rearrangement joins TRBV6-4 to TRBJ1-5; D gene unclear. CDR1 and CDR2 from the germline V gene are MRHNA and SNTAGT. V gave up 9 bases and J gave up 9 bases, with 21 bases separating them. This CDR3 is 14 amino acids long.